Listed here are 7 T cell receptor beta chains from one sample, sequenced in a study of cytomegalovirus exposure and HLA in healthy donors (dated by TCRdb to about 2017). Receptor libraries were prepared by the immunoSEQ multiplex PCR assay. For the multiplex PCR, a mixture combining 60 forward primers for TCR Vbeta segments and 13 reverse primers for TCR Jbeta segments was used. Here the immuneACCESS table is served through TCRdb, limited to in-frame sequences with V and J called. Missing clones are a known gap in these copies; in checked studies unresolved V genes cover under half, and the rest lacks a known reason. In this sample the table shows 300,000 or so clones, approximately 84% of which occur a single time. The top ten constitute more than 1.5% of the sample. What was sequenced was PBMCs. These receptors were obtained from a woman aged 40 to 49 in good health and CMV-seropositive.

The genes are TRBV29-1 and TRBJ2-5, with TRBD1 identical over 12 bases. The CDR3 extends over 17 amino acids. Trimming at V came to 7 bases and at J to 5 bases, leaving 17 bases not matched to a gene. CDR1 and CDR2 (germline): SQVTM, ANQGSEA. CDR3 protein: CSGKDSGTGGATETQYF. CDR3 DNA: TGCAGCGGCAAAGATTCCGGGACAGGGGGCGCGACGGAGACCCAGTACTTC.

The chain carries TRBV6-5 and TRBJ2-3, with TRBD2 identical over 10 bases. CDR1 is MNHEY, CDR2 SVGAGI, per germline. The CDR3 consists of 15 residues. V shed 2 bases and J 8 bases; nucleotides not matched to a gene: 7. CDR3 in DNA: TGTGCCAGCAGTTACCAAGCGGGGGGGCGCCTTACGCAGTATTTT. Its translation: CASSYQAGGRLTQYF.

The V call is TRBV4-3, the J call TRBJ1-4; D gene ambiguous. V lost 0 bases to trimming and J lost 6 bases, with 8 bases between them. The germline CDR1 and CDR2 sequences are LGHNA and YSLEER. CDR3 size: 14 residues. DNA of the CDR3: TGCGCCAGCAGCCAAGATAAGAGGGATGAAAAACTGTTTTTT. Translated: CASSQDKRDEKLFF.

V usage is TRBV29-1 and J usage is TRBJ2-5; 7 positions match TRBD1. The J call may be incorrect, as the DNA end agrees better with TRBJ2-7. The CDR3 spans 13 residues. CDR1 SQVTM and CDR2 ANQGSEA come from the germline V gene. The CDR3 DNA reads TGCAGCGTTGAAGAACAGGGGACCTACGAGCAGTACTTC. Translation gives CSVEEQGTYEQYF.

This chain uses TRBV5-1 with TRBJ2-1; weak D call: TRBD2 (5 bases). Germline CDR1 SGHRS, CDR2 YFSETQ. V shed 4 bases and J shed 0 bases, with 11 bases lying between them. This CDR3 is 15 amino acids long. The CDR3 sequence: CASSGSVGSYNEQFF. CDR3 bases: TGCGCCAGCAGCGGTAGCGTAGGCTCCTACAATGAGCAGTTCTTC.

This chain joins TRBV10-3 and TRBJ1-1; D is perhaps TRBD1 (6 bases). Germline V gives CDR1 ENHRY, CDR2 SYGVKD. The CDR3 totals 13 residues. Trimming left V 7 bases short and J 1 base short, with 10 bases between. The CDR3 DNA follows: TGTGCCATCACGGACAGACCGAACACTGAAGCTTTCTTT. Protein product: CAITDRPNTEAFF.

This clone was detected only once. The J gene is TRBJ2-5, the V gene TRBV28; TRBD2 aligns across 9 bases. CDR1 and CDR2 (germline): MDHEN, SYDVKM. The CDR3 contains 15 residues. Trimming cost V 4 bases and J 2 bases; bases outside gene matches: 5. The CDR3 nucleotides are TGTGCCAGCAGTTCTAGACTAGCGGCTCAAGAGACCCAGTACTTC. This codes for CASSSRLAAQETQYF.